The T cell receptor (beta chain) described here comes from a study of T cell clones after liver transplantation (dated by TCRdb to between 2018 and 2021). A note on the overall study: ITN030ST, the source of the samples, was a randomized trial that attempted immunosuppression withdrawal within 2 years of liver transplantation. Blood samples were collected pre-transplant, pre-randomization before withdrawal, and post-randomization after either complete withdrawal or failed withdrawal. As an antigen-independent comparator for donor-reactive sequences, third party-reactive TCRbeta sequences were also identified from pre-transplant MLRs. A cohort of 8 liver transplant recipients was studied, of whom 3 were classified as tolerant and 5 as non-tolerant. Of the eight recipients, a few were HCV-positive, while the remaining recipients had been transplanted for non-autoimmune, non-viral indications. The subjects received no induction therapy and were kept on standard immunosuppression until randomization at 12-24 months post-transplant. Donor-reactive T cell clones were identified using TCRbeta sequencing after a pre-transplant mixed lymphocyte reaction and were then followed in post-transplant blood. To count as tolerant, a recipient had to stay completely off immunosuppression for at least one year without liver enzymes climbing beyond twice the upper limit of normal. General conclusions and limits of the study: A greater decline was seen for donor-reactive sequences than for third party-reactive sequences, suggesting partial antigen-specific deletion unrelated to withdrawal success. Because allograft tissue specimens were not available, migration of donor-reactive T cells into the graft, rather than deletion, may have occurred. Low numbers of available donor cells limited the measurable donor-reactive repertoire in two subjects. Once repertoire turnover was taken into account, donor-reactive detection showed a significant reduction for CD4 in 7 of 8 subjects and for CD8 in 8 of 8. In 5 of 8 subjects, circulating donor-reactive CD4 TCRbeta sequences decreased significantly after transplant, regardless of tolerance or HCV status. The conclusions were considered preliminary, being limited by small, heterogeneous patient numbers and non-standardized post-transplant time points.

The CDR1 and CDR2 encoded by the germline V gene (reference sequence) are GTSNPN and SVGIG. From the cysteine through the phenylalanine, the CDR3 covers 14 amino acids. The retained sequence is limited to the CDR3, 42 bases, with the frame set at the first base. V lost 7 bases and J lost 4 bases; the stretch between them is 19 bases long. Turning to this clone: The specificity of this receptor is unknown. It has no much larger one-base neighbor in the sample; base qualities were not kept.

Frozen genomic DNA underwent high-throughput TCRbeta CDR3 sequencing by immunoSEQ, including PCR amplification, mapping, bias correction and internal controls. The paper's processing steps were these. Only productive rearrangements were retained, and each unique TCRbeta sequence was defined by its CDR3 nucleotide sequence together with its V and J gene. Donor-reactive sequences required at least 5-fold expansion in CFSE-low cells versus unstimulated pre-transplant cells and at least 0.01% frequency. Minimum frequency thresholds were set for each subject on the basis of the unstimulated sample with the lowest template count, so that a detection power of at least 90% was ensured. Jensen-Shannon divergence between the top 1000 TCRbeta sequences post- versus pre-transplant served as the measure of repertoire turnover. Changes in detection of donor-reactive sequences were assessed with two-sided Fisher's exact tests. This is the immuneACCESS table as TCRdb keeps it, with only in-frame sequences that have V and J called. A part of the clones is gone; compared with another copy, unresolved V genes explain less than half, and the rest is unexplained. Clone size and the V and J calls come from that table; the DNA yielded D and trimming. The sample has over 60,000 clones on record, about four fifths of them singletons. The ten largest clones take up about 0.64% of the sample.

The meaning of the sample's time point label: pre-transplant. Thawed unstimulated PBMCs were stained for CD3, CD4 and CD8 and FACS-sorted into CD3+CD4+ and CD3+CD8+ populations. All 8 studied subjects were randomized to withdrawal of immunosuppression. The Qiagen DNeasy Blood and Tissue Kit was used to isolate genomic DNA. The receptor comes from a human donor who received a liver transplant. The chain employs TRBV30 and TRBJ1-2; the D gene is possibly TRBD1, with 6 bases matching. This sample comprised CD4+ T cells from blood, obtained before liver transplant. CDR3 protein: CAYLYRDRGYGYTF. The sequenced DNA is TGTGCCTACCTATACAGGGATCGAGGCTATGGCTACACCTTC.